This T cell receptor (beta chain) is drawn from a study of control samples from healthy donors and cancer patients. CDR1 and CDR2 from the germline V gene are SGHNT and YYREEE (reference sequence). The CDR3 contains 15 residues. The germline V and J ends were trimmed by 4 bases and 4 bases, with 15 bases remaining between them. Repertoires were generated with immunoSEQ multiplex PCR, while TCRdb's copy carries only in-frame clones and drops some. Seen here are 55,000 to 75,000 clones, around 87% observed once, and the top ten hold approximately 2.3%. The chain recombines TRBV5-4 with TRBJ2-1, with a tentative D call TRBD1 (5 bases). The sample comprised PBMCs. This sequence originates from a woman aged 45 to 65 with head and neck cancer. The CDR3 sequence: CASSPARAKYNEQFF. The CDR3 DNA reads as TGTGCCAGCAGCCCCGCCAGGGCGAAGTACAATGAGCAGTTCTTC.